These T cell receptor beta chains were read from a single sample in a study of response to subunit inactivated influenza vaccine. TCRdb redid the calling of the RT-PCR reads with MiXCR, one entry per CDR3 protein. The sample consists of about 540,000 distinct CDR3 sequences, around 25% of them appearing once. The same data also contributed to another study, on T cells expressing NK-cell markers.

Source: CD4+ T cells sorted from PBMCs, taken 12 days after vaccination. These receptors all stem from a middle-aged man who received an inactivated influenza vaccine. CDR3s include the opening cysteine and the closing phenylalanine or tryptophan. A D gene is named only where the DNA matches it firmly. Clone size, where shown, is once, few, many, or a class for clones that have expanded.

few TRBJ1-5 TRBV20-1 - CSAVRRGNSNQPQHF TGCAGTGCTGTCCGGAGGGGTAACAGCAATCAGCCCCAGCATTTT
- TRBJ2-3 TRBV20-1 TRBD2 CSASIGMGLGADTQYF TGCAGTGCTAGCATTGGAATGGGACTAGGGGCAGATACGCAGTATTTT
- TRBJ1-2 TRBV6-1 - CASSERRTDRDGYTF TGTGCCAGCAGTGAAAGGCGGACTGATAGGGATGGCTACACCTTC
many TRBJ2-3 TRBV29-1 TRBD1 CSVKGGQGASTDTQYF TGCAGCGTAAAAGGGGGACAGGGGGCAAGCACAGATACGCAGTATTTT
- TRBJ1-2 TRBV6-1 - CASTRTVSNYGYTF TGTGCCAGCACTCGGACAGTTTCTAACTATGGCTACACCTTC
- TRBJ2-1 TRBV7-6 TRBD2 CASSFSGGVNEQFF TGTGCCAGCAGTTTTAGCGGGGGTGTGAATGAGCAGTTCTTC
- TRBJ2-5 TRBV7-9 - CASSSGTSAAQYF TGTGCCAGCAGCTCCGGGACTTCGGCGGCCCAGTACTTC
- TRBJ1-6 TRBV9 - CASSPREAPLHF TGTGCCAGCAGCCCTCGTGAGGCACCCCTCCACTTT
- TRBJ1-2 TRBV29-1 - CSVDHRRGYGYTF TGCAGCGTTGACCATCGACGGGGCTATGGCTACACCTTC
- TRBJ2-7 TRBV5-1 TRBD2 CASSSEGRGVAGASYEQYF TGCGCCAGCAGCTCAGAGGGACGGGGTGTAGCGGGAGCGAGCTACGAGCAGTACTTC
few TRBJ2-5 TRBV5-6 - CASSATVVKTQYF TGTGCCAGCAGCGCAACAGTTGTGAAGACCCAGTACTTC
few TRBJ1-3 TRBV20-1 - CSAADWNTIYF TGCAGTGCGGCGGACTGGAACACCATATATTTT
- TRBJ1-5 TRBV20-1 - CSARYRRGWGNQPQHF TGCAGTGCTAGGTACCGAAGGGGATGGGGCAATCAGCCCCAGCATTTT
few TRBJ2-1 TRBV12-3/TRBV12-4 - CASAPGSSYNEQFF TGTGCCAGCGCCCCGGGCAGCTCCTACAATGAGCAGTTCTTC
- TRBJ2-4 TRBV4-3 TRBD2 CASSQVRLANIQYF TGCGCCAGCAGCCAAGTTAGACTAGCGAACATTCAGTACTTC
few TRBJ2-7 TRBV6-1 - CASSVGQFYEQYF TGTGCCAGCAGCGTTGGACAGTTCTACGAGCAGTACTTC
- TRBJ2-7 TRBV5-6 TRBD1 CASSWDRGTYEQYF TGTGCCAGCAGCTGGGACAGGGGAACCTACGAGCAGTACTTC
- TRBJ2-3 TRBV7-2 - CASSGGSDTDTQYF TGTGCCAGCAGCGGAGGCTCGGACACAGATACGCAGTATTTT
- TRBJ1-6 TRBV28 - CASSLKSGTFYNSPLHF TGTGCCAGCAGTTTGAAATCCGGGACATTCTATAATTCACCCCTCCACTTT
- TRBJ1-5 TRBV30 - CAWSGQGNQPQHF TGTGCCTGGAGTGGACAGGGCAATCAGCCCCAGCATTTT
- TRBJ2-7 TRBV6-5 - CASSFGTYYEQYF TGTGCCAGCAGTTTCGGGACTTACTACGAGCAGTACTTC
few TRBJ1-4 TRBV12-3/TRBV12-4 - CASSLGGRTTNEKLFF TGTGCCAGCAGTTTAGGGGGCAGGACAACTAATGAAAAACTGTTTTTT
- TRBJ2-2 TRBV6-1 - CASSKGSSRNTGELFF TGTGCCAGCAGCAAAGGGTCTAGCCGAAACACCGGGGAGCTGTTTTTT
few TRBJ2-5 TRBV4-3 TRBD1 CASSQDPGTGETQYF TGCGCCAGCAGCCAAGACCCCGGGACAGGAGAGACCCAGTACTTC
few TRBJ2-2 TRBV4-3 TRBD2 CASSQESWSGSTGELFF TGCGCCAGCAGCCAAGAAAGTTGGAGCGGGAGCACCGGGGAGCTGTTTTTT
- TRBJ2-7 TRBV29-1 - CSVSVPYEQYF TGCAGCGTTAGCGTTCCCTACGAGCAGTACTTC
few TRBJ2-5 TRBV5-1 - CASRVGMETQYF TGCGCCAGCAGAGTAGGGATGGAGACCCAGTACTTC
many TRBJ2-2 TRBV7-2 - CASSLGFGTGELFF TGTGCCAGCAGCTTAGGGTTTGGCACCGGGGAGCTGTTTTTT
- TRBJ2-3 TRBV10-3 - CAISEPGRTDTQYF TGTGCCATCAGTGAGCCAGGACGCACAGATACGCAGTATTTT
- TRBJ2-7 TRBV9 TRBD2 CASSVTSGREQYF TGTGCCAGCAGCGTAACTAGCGGGAGGGAGCAGTACTTC
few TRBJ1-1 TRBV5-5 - CASRQSVNTEAFF TGTGCCAGCAGACAATCAGTGAACACTGAAGCTTTCTTT
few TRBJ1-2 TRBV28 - CAIATGSGYTF TGTGCCATCGCGACTGGTAGCGGCTACACCTTC
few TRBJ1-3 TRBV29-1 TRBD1 CSVAKGQGAPGNTIYF TGCAGCGTTGCCAAGGGCCAGGGGGCTCCTGGAAACACCATATATTTT
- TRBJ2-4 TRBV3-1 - CASSQAGRGARDIQYF TGTGCCAGCAGCCAAGCCGGTAGGGGGGCTCGGGACATTCAGTACTTC